The 29 T cell receptor beta chains below come from one sample, sequenced in a study of T cells after yellow fever vaccination. One entry per CDR3 protein results from TCRdb running MiXCR on the 5' RACE reads. Of 500,000 to 650,000 distinct CDR3 sequences in the sample, over 9% were seen once. The sequenced sample was PBMCs, obtained on the day of the yellow fever booster vaccination. These receptor sequences come from a man aged 25-45 years who received the YFV17D yellow fever vaccine.

The rearrangement uses TRBV5-1 and TRBJ2-7, with 9 nucleotides matching TRBD1. Germline trimming cut 4 bases from V and 0 bases from J; bases unmatched to any gene: 8. Per the germline V gene, CDR1 is SGHRS and CDR2 is YFSETQ. CDR3 length: 16 amino acids. The CDR3 protein is CASSLGQGGSSYEQYF. The CDR3 coding sequence is TGCGCCAGCAGCCTGGGACAGGGAGGAAGCTCCTACGAGCAGTACTTC.

The chain carries TRBV20-1 and TRBJ2-7; a weak D match, TRBD1 (5 bases). The CDR3 consists of 12 residues. V gave up 6 bases and J gave up 2 bases, with 11 bases separating them. The V gene's germline CDR1 is DFQATT and CDR2 SNEGSKA (reference sequence). CDR3 protein: CSARARPYEQYF. The DNA for the CDR3 is TGCAGTGCCAGGGCACGACCCTACGAGCAGTACTTC.

This chain connects TRBV28 to TRBJ1-5, with D unresolved. The CDR3 is 16 amino acids. V was pared by 6 bases and J by 0 bases, with 15 bases between. Germline V lookup: CDR1 MDHEN, CDR2 SYDVKM. In DNA, the CDR3 is TGTGCCAGCAGCTCCGCGACACCACATAGCAATCAGCCCCAGCATTTT. It translates to CASSSATPHSNQPQHF.

This clonotype was seen only a few times. The chain carries TRBV24-1 and TRBJ2-3, with TRBD2 identical over 12 bases. V lost 5 bases to trimming and J lost 4 bases; unmatched junction nucleotides: 6. The CDR3 spans 16 residues. In germline, CDR1 is KGHDR, CDR2 SFDVKD. The CDR3 nucleotides are TGTGCCACCAGTGGCTCACTAGCGGGAGGTCCAGATACGCAGTATTTT. Amino acids: CATSGSLAGGPDTQYF.

The J gene is TRBJ2-5, the V gene TRBV23-1, with 8 bases identical to TRBD2. TRBV23-1 is an ORF; its function is uncertain. This CDR3 is 19 amino acids long. V was pared by 2 bases and J by 6 bases, with 20 bases of the junction left unmatched. CDR3 DNA: TGCGCCAGCAGTCAAAAGGAAGGCGCACGGGAGGGCCCTGTGAAGACCCAGTACTTC. Its translation: CASSQKEGAREGPVKTQYF.

This clonotype was seen repeatedly, ten times or more. The chain recombines TRBV18 with TRBJ2-3; D remains unclear. Trimming pared 8 bases from V and 4 bases from J, leaving 10 bases between. In germline, CDR1 is KGHSH, CDR2 LQKENI. The CDR3 sequence is 12 residues long. CDR3 DNA: TGTGCCAGCAGCCCCCGCGCAGATACGCAGTATTTT. Its translation: CASSPRADTQYF.

The table lists this clonotype with a few counts. V gene TRBV7-9 combines with J gene TRBJ2-3; TRBD2 matches 10 bases. J lost 3 bases, V lost 5 bases, and 8 bases had no gene match. Per germline, CDR1 SEHNR and CDR2 FQNEAQ (reference sequence). The CDR3 runs 16 residues. The CDR3 spells CASSGGLAAATDTQYF. For the CDR3, the DNA is TGTGCCAGCAGCGGCGGACTAGCGGCGGCAACAGATACGCAGTATTTT.

The rearrangement joins TRBV19 to TRBJ2-5; D is possibly TRBD1 (6 bases). V dropped 3 bases and J dropped 5 bases, with 10 bases sitting between them. Germline V gene data show CDR1 as LNHDA and CDR2 as SQIVND (reference sequence). This CDR3 comprises 13 residues. The CDR3 nucleotides read TGTGCCAGTAGTATGACAGGACGGGAGACCCAGTACTTC. Its translation: CASSMTGRETQYF.

This chain joins TRBV19 and TRBJ1-1; D unresolved. CDR3 size: 15 residues. Germline CDR1 LNHDA, CDR2 SQIVND (reference sequence). V dropped 9 bases and J dropped 3 bases, with 20 bases sitting between them. The CDR3: CASNRATGWDTEAFF. The CDR3 DNA reads TGTGCCAGCAATAGGGCGACCGGGTGGGACACTGAAGCTTTCTTT.

The table lists this clonotype with a few counts. V and J are TRBV20-1 and TRBJ2-1; tentative D call: TRBD2 (5 bases). CDR1 DFQATT and CDR2 SNEGSKA come from the germline V gene (reference sequence). Between the trimmed V and J ends, which lost 3 bases and 8 bases, there was a span of 17 bases. The CDR3 consists of 14 residues. CDR3 sequence reads: CSARGAAPPHEQFF. The CDR3, as DNA: TGCAGTGCTAGGGGAGCGGCCCCCCCCCATGAGCAGTTCTTC.

This chain links TRBV7-6 with TRBJ1-5, with 10 bases matching TRBD1. Germline V gene sequence: CDR1 SGHVS, CDR2 FNYEAQ. The J segment lost 6 bases and the V segment lost 5 bases, leaving 7 bases of the junction unmatched. The CDR3 totals 15 residues. CDR3 sequence: CASSARGQGGQPQHF. CDR3 DNA: TGTGCCAGCAGCGCACGCGGACAGGGGGGTCAGCCCCAGCATTTT.

This clonotype appeared a few times. CDR3 region: CSATRTGVSYNEQFF. The CDR3, as DNA: TGCAGTGCTACCCGAACAGGGGTGTCCTACAATGAGCAGTTCTTC. The chain combines TRBV20-1 with TRBJ2-1; TRBD1 matches 7 bases. The CDR3 contains 15 residues. CDR1 is DFQATT and CDR2 is SNEGSKA in the germline V gene (reference sequence). With V trimmed by 4 bases and J by 1 base, 7 bases remained unmatched.

This clonotype was counted a few times. The junction departs from the called germline gene at one end, perhaps through a read error. The chain uses TRBV23-1 and TRBJ2-3; no firm D call. TRBV23-1 is reported as an ORF; its role is uncertain. The CDR3 extends over 16 amino acids. CDR3 DNA: TGCGCCAGCAGTCAGCAGCGCCCCGGTAGCACAGATTCGCAGTATTTT. It is translated as CASSQQRPGSTDSQYF.

V usage is TRBV7-8 and J usage is TRBJ2-3; 8 bases map to TRBD2. V shed 5 bases and J 4 bases; nucleotides not matched to a gene: 11. The CDR3 extends over 16 amino acids. Germline CDR1 reads SGHVS; CDR2 reads FQNEAQ. The CDR3: CASSPRSGTIPDTQYF. Here the CDR3 DNA reads TGTGCCAGCAGCCCTCGTAGCGGGACGATCCCAGATACGCAGTATTTT.

The chain is built from TRBV4-3 and TRBJ1-2, with 7 bases fitting TRBD1. V lost 4 bases, J lost 8 bases, and 10 bases stayed unmatched. The CDR3 is 14 amino acids. Germline CDR1 LGHNA, CDR2 YSLEER. CDR3 DNA: TGCGCCAGCAGCCCTTGGGAGGGGGCGCGAGGCTACACCTTC. It translates to CASSPWEGARGYTF.

The chain uses TRBV5-6 and TRBJ2-7; TRBD2 is a possible D gene (6 bases). The CDR3 contains 18 residues. V lost 3 bases, J lost 1 base, and 23 bases lay in between. Germline V gene lookup returns CDR1 SGHDT and CDR2 YYEEEE. The CDR3 sequence is CASSWQGGATSRSYEQYF. For the CDR3, the DNA is TGTGCCAGCAGCTGGCAGGGCGGGGCGACATCAAGATCCTACGAGCAGTACTTC.

The CDR3 DNA sequence: TGTGCCAGCAGCGTAGATCCAGGGAGGATCACCGGGGAGCTGTTTTTT. This encodes CASSVDPGRITGELFF. V is TRBV9 and J is TRBJ2-2; D may be TRBD2 (6 bases). CDR3 length: 16 amino acids. CDR1 and CDR2 from the germline V gene are SGDLS and YYNGEE. V shed 0 bases and J shed 4 bases, with 13 bases lying between them.

The chain links TRBV14 to TRBJ2-1, with D hard to call. Germline V gene lookup returns CDR1 SGHDN and CDR2 FVKESK. V was trimmed by 0 bases and J by 15 bases, leaving 9 bases between them. This CDR3 is 11 amino acids long. CDR3 amino acids: CASSQDQAPFF. DNA of the CDR3: TGTGCCAGCAGCCAAGATCAAGCACCGTTCTTC. The variable domain in full, completed from reference TRBV14 and TRBJ2-1, reads EAGVTQFPSHSVIEKGQTVTLRCDPISGHDNLYWYRRVMGKEIKFLLHFVKESKQDESGMPNNRFLAERTGGTYSTLKVQPAELEDSGVYFCASSQDQAPFFGPGTRLTVL.

This clonotype turned up a few times. The CDR3 here is CATSGDNYNQPQHF. CDR3 sequence (DNA): TGTGCCACCAGTGGGGACAACTACAATCAGCCCCAGCATTTT. The chain links TRBV24-1 to TRBJ1-5, with TRBD1 as a possible D gene (6 bases). Per the germline V gene, CDR1 is KGHDR and CDR2 is SFDVKD. Deletions cut 5 bases from V and 3 bases from J, with 10 bases between. The CDR3 consists of 14 residues.

The chain has TRBV6-2 or TRBV6-3 and TRBJ2-3; 12 nucleotides match TRBD2. The germline V gene has CDR1 MNHEY and CDR2 SVGEGT. The V segment lost 9 bases and the J segment 6 bases; nucleotides outside the gene matches: 7. The CDR3 loop spans 14 amino acids. This CDR3 is CASTTSGGPDTQYF. In DNA form, the CDR3 reads TGTGCCAGTACTACTAGCGGGGGGCCCGATACGCAGTATTTT.

This chain uses TRBV7-4 with TRBJ2-7; 10 bases align to TRBD2. The CDR3 runs 16 residues. Trimming cost V 6 bases and J 5 bases; bases outside gene matches: 13. Germline V gene lookup returns CDR1 SGHVT and CDR2 SQSDAQ. CDR3 amino acids: CASRRPDSGRIHEQYF. The CDR3 DNA reads as TGTGCCAGCAGGAGACCTGATAGCGGGAGGATCCACGAGCAGTACTTC.

This rearrangement joins TRBV20-1 to TRBJ2-7; D is perhaps TRBD2 (6 bases). The CDR3 has 13 amino acids. Germline-derived CDR1 and CDR2 are DFQATT and SNEGSKA (reference sequence). V lost 3 bases, J lost 3 bases, and 12 bases lay in between. Here the CDR3 DNA reads TGCAGTGCTAGCCGGGACTCATACTACGAGCAGTACTTC. Translation gives CSASRDSYYEQYF.

The V gene is TRBV20-1, the J gene TRBJ2-7; D is possibly TRBD1 (6 bases). V lost 3 bases, J lost 3 bases, and 12 bases lay in between. This CDR3 is 13 amino acids long. Germline V CDR1 and CDR2: DFQATT, SNEGSKA (reference sequence). The CDR3 DNA sequence: TGCAGTGCTAGTGAGGGGACACTCTACGAGCAGTACTTC. Protein: CSASEGTLYEQYF.

This clonotype showed up just a few times. This chain connects TRBV10-3 to TRBJ2-7, with 7 bases identical to TRBD1. The CDR3 runs 14 residues. Germline trimming cut 3 bases from V and 4 bases from J; bases unmatched to any gene: 6. Germline V gene sequence: CDR1 ENHRY, CDR2 SYGVKD. The CDR3 DNA reads TGTGCCATCAGTGACGGACAGGCAATATACGAGCAGTACTTC. It yields the protein CAISDGQAIYEQYF.

As concerns this clonotype: Mismatch with germline at one junction end may stem from a read error. This chain links TRBV7-9 with TRBJ2-7, with 8 bases aligning to TRBD1. Germline CDR1 is SEHNR and CDR2 is FQNEAQ (reference sequence). This CDR3 region has 15 residues. The CDR3 spells CAGSPGQGLTYEQYF. The CDR3 nucleotides read TGTGCCGGCAGCCCCGGACAGGGACTTACCTACGAGCAGTACTTC.

This clonotype came up a few times. The CDR3 loop reads CASSQGQTTEAFF. CDR3 sequence (DNA): TGCGCCAGCAGCCAAGGACAGACCACTGAAGCTTTCTTT. This sequence joins TRBV5-1 and TRBJ1-1, with D tentatively TRBD1 (6 bases). The CDR3 extends over 13 amino acids. CDR1 and CDR2 from the germline V gene are SGHRS and YFSETQ. The V end lost 4 bases, the J end lost 4 bases, and 11 bases lay between the germline ends.

This clonotype has only a few counts. The rearrangement joins TRBV30 to TRBJ2-1; TRBD2 agrees at 8 bases. The V segment lost 5 bases and the J segment 6 bases; nucleotides outside the gene matches: 9. Per the germline V gene, CDR1 is GTSNPN and CDR2 is SVGIG (reference sequence). The CDR3 has 14 residues. The CDR3 bases are TGTGCCTGGTTGGGAGCGGGAGTGGTCAATGAGCAGTTCTTC. Amino acid sequence: CAWLGAGVVNEQFF.

The chain joins TRBV19 to TRBJ1-6; 7 nucleotides match TRBD1. Germline lookup yields CDR1 LNHDA and CDR2 SQIVND (reference sequence). The CDR3 is 14 amino acids. J lost 12 bases, V lost 2 bases, and 7 bases had no gene match. The CDR3 nucleotides read TGTGCCAGTAGTATATCGACAGGGTCGGGACCCCTCCACTTT. This gives the protein CASSISTGSGPLHF.

The V call is TRBV11-2, the J call TRBJ2-3; TRBD1 matches 11 bases. Germline V gives CDR1 SGHAT, CDR2 FQNNGV. The CDR3 extends over 19 amino acids. The V and J ends lost 3 bases and 0 bases, in that order; junction bases with no gene match: 11. CDR3 bases: TGTGCCAGCAGCTTCACCGGACAGGGGGCTAGTCCTAGCACAGATACGCAGTATTTT. Translated, it gives CASSFTGQGASPSTDTQYF. The complete variable domain, with remaining parts taken from reference TRBV11-2 and TRBJ2-3, reads EAGVAQSPRYKIIEKRQSVAFWCNPISGHATLYWYQQILGQGPKLLIQFQNNGVVDDSQLPKDRFSAERLKGVDSTLKIQPAKLEDSAVYLCASSFTGQGASPSTDTQYFGPGTRLTVL.